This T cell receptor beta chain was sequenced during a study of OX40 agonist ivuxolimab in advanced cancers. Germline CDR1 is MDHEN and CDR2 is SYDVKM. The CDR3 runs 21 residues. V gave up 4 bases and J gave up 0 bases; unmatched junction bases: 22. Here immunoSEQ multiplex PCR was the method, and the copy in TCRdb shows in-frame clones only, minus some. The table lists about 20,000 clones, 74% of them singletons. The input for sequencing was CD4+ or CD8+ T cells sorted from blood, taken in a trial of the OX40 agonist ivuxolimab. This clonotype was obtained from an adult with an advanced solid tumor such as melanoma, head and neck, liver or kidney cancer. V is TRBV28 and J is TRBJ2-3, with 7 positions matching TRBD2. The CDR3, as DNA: TGTGCCAGCAGTTCACCTACTACGTATAGCGGGTCAGCCTCTAGCACAGATACGCAGTATTTT. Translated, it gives CASSSPTTYSGSASSTDTQYF.